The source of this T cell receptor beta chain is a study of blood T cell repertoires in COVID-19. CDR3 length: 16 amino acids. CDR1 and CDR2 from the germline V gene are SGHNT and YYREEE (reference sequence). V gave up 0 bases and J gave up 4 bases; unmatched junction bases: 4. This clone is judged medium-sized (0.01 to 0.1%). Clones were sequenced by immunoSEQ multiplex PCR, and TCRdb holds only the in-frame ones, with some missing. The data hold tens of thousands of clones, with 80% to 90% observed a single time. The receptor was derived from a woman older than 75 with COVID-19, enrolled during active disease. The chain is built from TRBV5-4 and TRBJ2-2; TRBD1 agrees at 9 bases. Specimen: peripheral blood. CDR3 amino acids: CASSLGQGVITGELFF. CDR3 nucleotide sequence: TGTGCCAGCAGCTTGGGACAGGGGGTGATCACCGGGGAGCTGTTTTTT.